This entry concerns a single T cell receptor beta chain. Investigators isolated RNA and reverse transcribed it into cDNA to act as the sequencing template. Sequencing used immunoSEQ multiplex PCR; TCRdb keeps in-frame clones, though not all of them. In the table there are about 150,000 clones, around 86% of which are singletons. This entry is derived from a study of CD8+ T cells in alopecia areata. The CDR3 sequence is 15 residues long. The germline V gene encodes CDR1 MNHNS and CDR2 SASEGT. V was shortened by 10 bases and J by 7 bases, with 26 bases between the two germline ends. This chain connects TRBV6-1 to TRBJ2-7; tentative D call: TRBD2 (6 bases). Here the sequenced sample was CD8+ T cells sorted from blood, taken at week 0. This clonotype was obtained from a human donor with alopecia areata. CDR3 loop: CATKNAGPEWGEQYF. Here the CDR3 DNA reads TGTGCCACCAAAAACGCGGGACCAGAATGGGGGGAGCAGTACTTC.